The entry that follows covers one T cell receptor beta chain sequence. The antigen is undetermined. The data originate from a study of cytomegalovirus exposure and HLA in healthy donors. In the study overall: Across a few hundred genotyped donors, roughly 80% landed in the Caucasian-associated ancestry cluster.

Overall study results and limits: A later analysis linked a missense variant in DCLRE1C to the trimming of TCR beta V and J genes. CMV serostatus was the sole immune exposure information available.

13 Jbeta primers and 60 Vbeta primers were used for the PCR. The protocol was immunoSEQ multiplex PCR, while the TCRdb copy is restricted to in-frame clones and leaves out a portion. The sample includes roughly 120,000 clones, around 75% of them seen just once. The CDR3 consists of 12 residues. Germline values: CDR1 SGHRS, CDR2 YFSETQ. With 7 bases clipped from V and 2 bases from J, the junction kept 0 bases outside the gene matches. Nominal health characterized the donors when sampled, though unrecorded immune exposures were likely. This receptor was taken from a woman under 30 in good health and CMV-seronegative. Sequences were obtained from PBMCs. The rearrangement links TRBV5-1 to TRBJ2-7; 10 nucleotides align to TRBD1. CDR3 in amino acids: CASGTGAYEQYF. The DNA for the CDR3 is TGCGCCAGCGGGACAGGGGCCTACGAGCAGTACTTC. The variable domain in full, completed from reference TRBV5-1 and TRBJ2-7, reads KAGVTQTPRYLIKTRGQQVTLSCSPISGHRSVSWYQQTPGQGLQFLFEYFSETQRNKGNFPGRFSGRQFSNSRSEMNVSTLELGDSALYLCASGTGAYEQYFGPGTRLTVT.